The TCR beta chain described here comes from a study of T cell changes during pregnancy in multiple sclerosis (dated 2019 in TCRdb). Background on the whole study: In women with multiple sclerosis, the researchers looked at how the T cell repertoire shifted as pregnancy progressed.

Measured from the cysteine to the phenylalanine, the CDR3 is 14 residues long. This entry keeps only the CDR3 DNA: 42 bases, framed from base 1. Relative to germline, V is 4 bases shorter and J is 7 bases shorter, with 17 bases between their ends. CDR1 and CDR2, looked up from the germline V gene, are SGHDT and YYEEEE. Worth noting for this clone: The target of this receptor is not known. No much larger clone exists at a distance of one base, and base qualities are not known.

The library was built by means of the immunoSEQ multiplex PCR assay. Not all clones reach the TCRdb copy of this immuneACCESS table, which keeps in-frame sequences only. Checked studies attribute under half of the gap to unresolved V genes and leave the rest unexplained. The sample table contains some 97,000 clones; only one count was recorded for approximately 90% of them. The ten biggest clones cover about 1.3% of the sample. The source was peripheral blood, collected in the second trimester of pregnancy. The receptor chain draws on TRBV5-6 and TRBJ2-5, and TRBD1 may be the D gene, going by 5 matching bases. The TCR comes from a female donor with multiple sclerosis, enrolled in a pregnancy study. The DNA is as follows: TGTGCCAGCAGCCAGGACCCCTACCAGGGGACCCAGTACTTC. This translates into CASSQDPYQGTQYF.